This T cell receptor (beta chain) emerged from a study of T-cell reconstitution after alpha-beta-depleted transplantation in children. General study findings and limits: About two months after transplant, alpha-beta T cells reportedly came from several hundred expanded graft clones.

This clonotype has more than one count but fewer than ten. The antigen is unknown. A much larger clone lies one base from this, so it may be a read error. This sample's TCRbeta library carried unique molecular identifier barcodes. TCRdb reprocessed the PCR reads via MiXCR and lists one record per CDR3 protein. The repertoire has 200,000 to 250,000 distinct CDR3 sequences, 11% of them found once; the top ten carry 28%. CDR1 is SGHTA, CDR2 FQGNSA, per germline. The V and J ends lost 5 bases and 11 bases respectively, with 14 bases between them. The CDR3 length is 12 residues. The clonotype comes from a child less than two years old with acute myeloid leukemia, due to receive a stem cell transplant. Sample: PBMCs, taken before TCRalphabeta/CD19-depleted stem cell transplant. V and J are TRBV7-2 and TRBJ2-3, with no clear D. The CDR3 bases are TGTGCCAGCAGCCTCCGGACGGTGGAGCAGTATTTT. As protein: CASSLRTVEQYF. The full variable domain, with the rest looked up from reference TRBV7-2 and TRBJ2-3, is GAGVSQSPSNKVTEKGKDVELRCDPISGHTALYWYRQSLGQGLEFLIYFQGNSAPDKSGLPSDRFSAERTGGSVSTLTIQRTQQEDSAVYLCASSLRTVEQYFGPGTRLTVL.